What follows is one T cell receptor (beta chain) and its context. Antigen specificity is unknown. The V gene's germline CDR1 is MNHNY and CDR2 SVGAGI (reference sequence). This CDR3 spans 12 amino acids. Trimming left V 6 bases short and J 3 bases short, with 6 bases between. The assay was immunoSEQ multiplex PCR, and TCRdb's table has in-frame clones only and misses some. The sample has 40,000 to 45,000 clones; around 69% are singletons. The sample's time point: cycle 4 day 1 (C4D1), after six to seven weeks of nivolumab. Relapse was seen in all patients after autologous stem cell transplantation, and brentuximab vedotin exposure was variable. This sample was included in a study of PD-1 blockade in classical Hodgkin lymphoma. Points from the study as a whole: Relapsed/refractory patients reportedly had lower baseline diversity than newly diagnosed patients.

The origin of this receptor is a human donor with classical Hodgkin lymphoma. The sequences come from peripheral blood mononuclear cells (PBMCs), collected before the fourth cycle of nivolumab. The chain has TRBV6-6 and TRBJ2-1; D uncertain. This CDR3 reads CASRPVYNEQFF. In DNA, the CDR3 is TGTGCCAGCAGGCCTGTCTACAATGAGCAGTTCTTC.